This T cell receptor (beta chain) was observed in a study of identical twins. This clonotype was found a few times. Antigen unknown. Study-wide findings and caveats: Fewer insertions marked abundant cord blood beta clonotypes; young adult naive trended weakly, memory not at all.

MiXCR, run by TCRdb on the 5' RACE reads, gives a single entry per CDR3 protein. Of about 470,000 distinct CDR3 sequences listed, 20% to 25% are singletons. CDR1 and CDR2 (germline): SGHDT, YYEEEE. The CDR3 totals 16 residues. V was clipped by 0 bases and J by 3 bases, with 15 bases between them. Separately, the same data were catalogued under a study of T cells expressing NK-cell markers. That work contributes: The CD3+CD56-NKG2C+ fraction was also led by these clonotypes in a few donors.

This clonotype originated in a woman in her late teens or twenties in good health. Sequencing was performed on CD4+ T cells sorted from blood. The chain carries TRBV5-6 and TRBJ1-2, with D uncertain. This chain's CDR3 is CASSLGLSVPYYGYTF. CDR3 coding DNA: TGTGCCAGCAGCTTGGGTTTGTCAGTTCCTTACTATGGCTACACCTTC.